The following is a TCR beta chain sequence with its context. Antigen specificity is unknown. Per the germline V gene, CDR1 is SNHLY and CDR2 is FYNNEI. The CDR3 is 15 amino acids. The V gene lost 8 bases and the J gene lost 1 base, with 17 bases spanning the gap. The data derive from a study of OX40 agonist ivuxolimab in advanced cancers. Overall study context: Cancers in dose escalation were hepatocellular, melanoma, renal cell and head and neck. Earlier anti-PD-1, anti-PD-L1 or anti-CTLA-4 therapy was permitted; 35% to 50% had received some. Broader study findings: Among the least clonally expanded were partial responders at 0.1-3.0 mg/kg. At doses 0.1 to 3.0 mg/kg, CD4+ and CD8+ clones expanded.

Clones were read by immunoSEQ multiplex PCR, and TCRdb kept only the in-frame ones, dropping some. The sample has roughly 64,000 clones, 75% to 90% seen once; the top ten hold more than 2%. The sample consisted of CD4+ or CD8+ T cells sorted from blood, taken in a trial of the OX40 agonist ivuxolimab. This receptor was obtained from an adult with an advanced solid tumor such as melanoma, head and neck, liver or kidney cancer. The rearrangement uses TRBV2 and TRBJ1-1; D ambiguous. The CDR3 region has the DNA TGTGCCAGCCAACTTGCGACGGCCAAGAACACTGAAGCTTTCTTT. Its protein is CASQLATAKNTEAFF.